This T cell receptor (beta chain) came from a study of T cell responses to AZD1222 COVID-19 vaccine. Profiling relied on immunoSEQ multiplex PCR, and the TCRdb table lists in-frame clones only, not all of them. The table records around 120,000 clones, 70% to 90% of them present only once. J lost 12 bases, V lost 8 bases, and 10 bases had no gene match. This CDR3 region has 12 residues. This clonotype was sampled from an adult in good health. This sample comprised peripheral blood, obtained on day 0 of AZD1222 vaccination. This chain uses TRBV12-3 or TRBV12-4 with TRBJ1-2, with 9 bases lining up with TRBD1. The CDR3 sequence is CASVRQGGQNTF. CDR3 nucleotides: TGTGCCAGCGTCCGACAGGGGGGTCAGAACACCTTC.